This entry is about one T cell receptor (beta chain). Its antigen is undetermined. This entry belongs to a study of T cell clones after liver transplantation. Across the study: As an antigen-independent comparator, third-party-reactive TCRbeta sequences came from pre-transplant mixed lymphocyte reactions. The study's findings and limits: Low donor cell numbers restricted donor-reactive repertoire measurement in a couple of subjects. Graft donor-reactive T cells possibly entered the graft instead of undergoing deletion. A significant post-transplant drop in circulating graft-donor-reactive CD4 TCRbeta sequences occurred in most of the 8 subjects.

V was clipped by 5 bases and J by 3 bases, with 7 bases between them. This CDR3 has 11 residues. The germline CDR1 and CDR2 sequences are DFQATT and SNEGSKA (reference sequence). Generated by immunoSEQ multiplex PCR, the TCRdb table keeps only in-frame clones and is missing some. The data show roughly 65,000 clones, nearly 95% seen once. The chain couples TRBV20-1 to TRBJ1-2, with D unresolved. The receptor was isolated from a human patient who received a liver transplant. Some T cells may be graft donor cells. This sample comprised CD4+ T cells from blood, obtained approximately 27 months after liver transplant. The CDR3 region has the DNA TGCAGTGCTCGCCTTGACTATGGCTACACCTTC. Its protein is CSARLDYGYTF.